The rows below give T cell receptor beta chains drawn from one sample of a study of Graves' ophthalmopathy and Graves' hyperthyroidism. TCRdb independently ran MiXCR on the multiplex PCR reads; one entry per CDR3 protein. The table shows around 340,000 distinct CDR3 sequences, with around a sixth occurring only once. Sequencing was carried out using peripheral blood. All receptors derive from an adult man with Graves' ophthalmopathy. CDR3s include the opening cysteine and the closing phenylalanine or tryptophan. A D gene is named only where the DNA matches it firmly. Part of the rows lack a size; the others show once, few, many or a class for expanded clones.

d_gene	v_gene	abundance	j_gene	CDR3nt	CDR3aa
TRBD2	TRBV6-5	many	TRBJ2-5	TGTGCCAGCAGTTACTCGCTAACGGGGGGGCAAGAGACCCAGTACTTC	CASSYSLTGGQETQYF
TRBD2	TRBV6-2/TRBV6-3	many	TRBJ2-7	TGTGCCACCAGGCCTCGGGGGGGGCCCTACGAGCAGTACTTC	CATRPRGGPYEQYF
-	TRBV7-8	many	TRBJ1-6	TGTGCCAGCAGCCCCACCGTGTTAGAGGGCTCACCCCTCCACTTT	CASSPTVLEGSPLHF
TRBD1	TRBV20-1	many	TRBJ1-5	TGCAGTGCTAGGACAGGGGGTCAGCCCCAGCATTTT	CSARTGGQPQHF
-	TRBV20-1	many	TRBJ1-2	TGCAGTGCTAGTGTGGCAGGGGAGGGCTACACCTTC	CSASVAGEGYTF
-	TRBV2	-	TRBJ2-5	TGTGCCAGCAGTGGGGGCGGCTACCAAGAGACCCAGTACTTC	CASSGGGYQETQYF
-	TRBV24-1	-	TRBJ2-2	TGTGCCACCAGTGATAACGGCGTGACCGGGGAGCTGTTTTTT	CATSDNGVTGELFF
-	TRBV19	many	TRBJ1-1	TGTGCCAGTAGTATAGAGCACCTTCGCACTGAAGCTTTCTTT	CASSIEHLRTEAFF
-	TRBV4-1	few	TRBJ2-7	TGCGCCAGCAGCCAAGATGAATTCTCCCGGGAGCAGTACTTC	CASSQDEFSREQYF
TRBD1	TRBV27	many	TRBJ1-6	TGTGCCAGCAGTAAACAGGGGTATTCACCCCTCCACTTT	CASSKQGYSPLHF
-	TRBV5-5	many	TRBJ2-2	TGTGCCAGCAGCAGACAGGTCGCGAACACCGGGGAGCTGTTTTTT	CASSRQVANTGELFF
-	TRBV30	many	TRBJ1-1	TGTGCCTGGAGTGTACTGGCTGAAGCTTTCTTT	CAWSVLAEAFF
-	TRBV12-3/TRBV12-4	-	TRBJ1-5	TGTGCCAGCGGATTAGACCCAGCGTCCCAGCATTTT	CASGLDPASQHF
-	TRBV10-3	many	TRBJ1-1	TGTGCCATCAGTGATGTGGGGTACACTGAAGCTTTCTTT	CAISDVGYTEAFF
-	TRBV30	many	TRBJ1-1	TGTGCCTGGGCGCCCGGGCCCACTGAAGCTTTCTTT	CAWAPGPTEAFF
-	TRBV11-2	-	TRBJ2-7	TGTGCCAGCAGCTTAGTCGGGGCTAGCCGAACCTACGAGCAGTACTTC	CASSLVGASRTYEQYF
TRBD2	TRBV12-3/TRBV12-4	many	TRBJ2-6	TGTGCCAGCAGTTATTTTACTAGCGGGATGTTTGGGGCCAACGTCCTGACTTTC	CASSYFTSGMFGANVLTF
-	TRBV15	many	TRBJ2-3	TGTGCCACGCGGGGTACTAGCACAGATACGCAGTATTTT	CATRGTSTDTQYF
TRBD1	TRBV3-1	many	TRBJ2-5	TGTGCCAGCAGTCACCCCCCGGGACAGCTACAAGAGACCCAGTACTTC	CASSHPPGQLQETQYF
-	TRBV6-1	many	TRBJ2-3	TGTGCCAGCAGTAAAACTTCTATTACAGATACGCAGTATTTT	CASSKTSITDTQYF
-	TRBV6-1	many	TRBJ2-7	TGTGCCAGCAGCCCCCATAGGCCTAGCTCCTGCGAGCAGTACTTC	CASSPHRPSSCEQYF
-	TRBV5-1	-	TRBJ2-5	TGCGCCAGCAGCCGGTCGGGACTGCGACAAGAGACCCAGTACTTC	CASSRSGLRQETQYF
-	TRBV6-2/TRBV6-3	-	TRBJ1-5	TGTGCCAGCAGTTCTTGGGACGAGGATCAGCCCCAGCATTTT	CASSSWDEDQPQHF
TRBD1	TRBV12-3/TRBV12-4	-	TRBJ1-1	TGTGCCAGCAGAGGACAGGGGAAGGCTCCTGAAGCTTTCTTT	CASRGQGKAPEAFF
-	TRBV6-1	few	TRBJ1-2	TGTGCCAGCATTGCGGTTTCGTACTATGGCTACATCTTC	CASIAVSYYGYIF
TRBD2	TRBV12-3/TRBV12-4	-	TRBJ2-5	TGTGCCAGCAATGAACTAGCGGAACAAGAGACCCAGTACTTC	CASNELAEQETQYF
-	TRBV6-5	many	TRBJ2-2	TGTGCCAGCAGTTACTCAGTCCAACTGTCCGGGGAGCTGTTTTTT	CASSYSVQLSGELFF
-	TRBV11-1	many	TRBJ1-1	TGTGCCAGCAGCCCGACGGGGCGGCGCCTTGAAGCTTTCTTT	CASSPTGRRLEAFF
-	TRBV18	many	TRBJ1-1	TGTGCCAGCTCACCACCTGGGTTAAGGAACACTGAAGCTTTCTTT	CASSPPGLRNTEAFF
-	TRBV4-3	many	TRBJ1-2	TGCGCCAGCAGCCAAGATACTGGGGGCGACTATGGCTACACCTTC	CASSQDTGGDYGYTF
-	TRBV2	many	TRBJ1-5	TGTGCCAGCAGTGACCGGCAGTTCAATCAGCCCCAGCATTTT	CASSDRQFNQPQHF
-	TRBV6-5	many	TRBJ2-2	TGTGCCAGCAGTACGGTATACACCGGGGAGCTGTTTTTT	CASSTVYTGELFF
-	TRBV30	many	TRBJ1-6	TGTGCCTGGACCACCAAGGGGCCCTATAATTCACCCCTCCACTTT	CAWTTKGPYNSPLHF
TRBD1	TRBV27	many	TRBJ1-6	TGTGCCAGCAGTCCAAGACAGGGAGGATCACCCCTCCACTTT	CASSPRQGGSPLHF
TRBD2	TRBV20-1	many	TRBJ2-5	TGCAGTGCTAGGGAGGGTAGGGCGGGAGAAGAGACCCAGTACTTC	CSAREGRAGEETQYF
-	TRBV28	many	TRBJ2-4	TGTGCCACCGGGCCCTCTCCGCCCATGGACATTCAGTACTTC	CATGPSPPMDIQYF
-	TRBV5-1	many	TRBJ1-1	TGCGCCAGCAGCTCCCGCACTGAAGCTTTCTTT	CASSSRTEAFF
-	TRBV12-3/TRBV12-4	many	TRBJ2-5	TGTGCCAGCAAATACAATACGGGGGCCCTTGGGGAGACCCAGTACTTC	CASKYNTGALGETQYF
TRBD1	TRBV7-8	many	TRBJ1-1	TGTGCCAGCAGCGAGGACAGGGTGTACACTGAAGCTTTCTTT	CASSEDRVYTEAFF
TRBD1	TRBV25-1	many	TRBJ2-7	TGTGCCAGCATCGGGGACAGGGGTTATGGCGAGCAGTACTTC	CASIGDRGYGEQYF
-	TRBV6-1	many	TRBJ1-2	TGTGCCAGCAGTGAACTGGGAAATCATGGCTACACCTTC	CASSELGNHGYTF
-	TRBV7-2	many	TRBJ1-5	TGTGCCAGCAGCTTAGGAGGGAGTAGCAATCAGCCCCAGCATTTT	CASSLGGSSNQPQHF
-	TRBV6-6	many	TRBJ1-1	TGTGCCAGTGCGGCCCCCCAGTGGGGCACGGCTTTCTTT	CASAAPQWGTAFF
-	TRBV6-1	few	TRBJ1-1	TGTGCCAGCAGTCTCCCGACGGACCCGGGGGAAGCTTTCTTT	CASSLPTDPGEAFF
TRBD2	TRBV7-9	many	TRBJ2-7	TGTGCCAGCAGCTTAACGGCGGGGGGTATCCTCTACGAGCAGTACTTC	CASSLTAGGILYEQYF
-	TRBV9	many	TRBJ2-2	TGTGCCAGCACCCTTTTGGATGGTGCCGGGGAGCTGTTTTTT	CASTLLDGAGELFF